This T cell receptor (beta chain) was documented in a study of blood T cell repertoires in COVID-19. In the authors' methods: Researchers report that nucleated cell counts were estimated from reference gene primer amplification. Generated by immunoSEQ multiplex PCR, the TCRdb table keeps only in-frame clones and is missing some. Clone size and V and J calls were adopted from that table, with D and trimming inferred from the DNA. This table holds approximately 300,000 clones, nearly 90% found once. Germline CDR1 and CDR2: MGHDK and SYGVNS. V gave up 2 bases and J gave up 10 bases, with 24 bases separating them. CDR3 size: 17 residues. In this sample, this clone turned up once.

The V call is TRBV25-1, the J call TRBJ2-1, with D possibly matching TRBD1 (6 bases). The sequenced sample was peripheral blood. The TCR originated in a woman under 40 with COVID-19, enrolled during active disease. CDR3 sequence reads: CASSERRTLGAYREQFF. The CDR3, as DNA: TGTGCCAGCAGTGAACGTAGGACCCTGGGGGCCTACAGGGAGCAGTTCTTC.